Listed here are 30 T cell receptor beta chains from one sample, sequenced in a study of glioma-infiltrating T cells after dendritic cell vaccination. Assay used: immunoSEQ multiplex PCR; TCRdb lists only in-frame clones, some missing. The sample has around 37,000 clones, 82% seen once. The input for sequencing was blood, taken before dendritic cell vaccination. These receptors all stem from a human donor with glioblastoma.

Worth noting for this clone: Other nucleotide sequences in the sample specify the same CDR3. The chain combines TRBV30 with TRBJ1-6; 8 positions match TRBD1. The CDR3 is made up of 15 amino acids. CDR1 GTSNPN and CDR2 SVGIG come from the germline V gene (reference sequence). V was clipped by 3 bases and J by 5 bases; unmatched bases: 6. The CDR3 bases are TGTGCCTGGAGCGGGACAGGAGCCCATAATTCACCCCTCCACTTT. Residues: CAWSGTGAHNSPLHF. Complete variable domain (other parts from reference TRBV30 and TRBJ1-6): SQTIHQWPATLVQPVGSPLSLECTVEGTSNPNLYWYRQAAGRGLQLLFYSVGIGQISSEVPQNLSASRPQDRQFILSSKKLLLSDSGFYLCAWSGTGAHNSPLHFGNGTRLTVT.

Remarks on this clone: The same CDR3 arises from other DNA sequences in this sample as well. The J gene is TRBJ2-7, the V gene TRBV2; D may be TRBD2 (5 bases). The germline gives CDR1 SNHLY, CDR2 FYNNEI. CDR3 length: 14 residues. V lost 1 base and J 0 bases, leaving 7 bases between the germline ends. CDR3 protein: CASSEERSSYEQYF. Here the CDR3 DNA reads TGTGCCAGCAGTGAAGAGCGGAGCTCCTACGAGCAGTACTTC.

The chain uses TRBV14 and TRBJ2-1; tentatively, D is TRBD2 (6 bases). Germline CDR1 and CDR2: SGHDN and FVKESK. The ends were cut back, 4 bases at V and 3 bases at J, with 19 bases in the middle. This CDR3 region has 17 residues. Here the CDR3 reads CASSRGTLGRDYNEQFF. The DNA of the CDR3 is TGTGCCAGCAGCCGCGGGACTTTAGGAAGGGACTACAATGAGCAGTTCTTC.

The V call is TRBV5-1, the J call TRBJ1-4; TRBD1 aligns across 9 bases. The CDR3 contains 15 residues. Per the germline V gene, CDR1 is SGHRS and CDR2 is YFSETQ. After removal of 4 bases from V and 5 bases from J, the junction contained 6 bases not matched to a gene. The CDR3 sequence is CASSTGTGRNEKLFF. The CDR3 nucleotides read TGCGCCAGCAGCACCGGGACAGGGAGGAATGAAAAACTGTTTTTT.

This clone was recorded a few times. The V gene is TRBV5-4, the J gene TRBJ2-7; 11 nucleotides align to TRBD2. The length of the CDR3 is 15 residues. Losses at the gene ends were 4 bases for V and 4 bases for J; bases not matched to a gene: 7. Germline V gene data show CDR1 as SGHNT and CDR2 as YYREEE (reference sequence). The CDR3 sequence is CASSRGLAVTYEQYF. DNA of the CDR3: TGTGCCAGCAGCCGGGGACTAGCGGTAACTTACGAGCAGTACTTC.

The CDR3 bases are TGTGCCAGCAGCCAAAGGGGGACAGCCGGCTATGGCTACACCTTC. Its protein is CASSQRGTAGYGYTF. V is TRBV7-8 and J is TRBJ1-2; TRBD1 agrees at 7 bases. The trim removed 5 bases at V and 4 bases at J, leaving 10 bases unmatched. Germline V gives CDR1 SGHVS, CDR2 FQNEAQ. The CDR3 length is 15 residues.

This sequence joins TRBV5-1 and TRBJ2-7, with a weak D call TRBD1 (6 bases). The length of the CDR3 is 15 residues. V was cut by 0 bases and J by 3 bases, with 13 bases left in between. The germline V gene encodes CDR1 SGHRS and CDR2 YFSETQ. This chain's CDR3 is CASSLGRGTSYEQYF. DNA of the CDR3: TGCGCCAGCAGCTTGGGCAGGGGAACAAGCTACGAGCAGTACTTC.

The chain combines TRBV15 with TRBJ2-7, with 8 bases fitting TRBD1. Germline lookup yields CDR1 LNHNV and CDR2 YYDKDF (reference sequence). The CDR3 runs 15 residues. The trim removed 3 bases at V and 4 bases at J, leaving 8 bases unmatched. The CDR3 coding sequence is TGTGCCACCAGCAGGGACGACAGGGGCGGGTACGAGCAGTACTTC. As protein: CATSRDDRGGYEQYF.

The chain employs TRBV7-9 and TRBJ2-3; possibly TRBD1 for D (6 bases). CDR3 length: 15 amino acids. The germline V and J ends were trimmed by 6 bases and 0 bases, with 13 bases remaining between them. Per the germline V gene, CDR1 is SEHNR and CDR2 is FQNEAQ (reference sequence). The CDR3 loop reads CASSSTGPSTDTQYF. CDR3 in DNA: TGTGCCAGCAGTTCGACAGGCCCTAGCACAGATACGCAGTATTTT.

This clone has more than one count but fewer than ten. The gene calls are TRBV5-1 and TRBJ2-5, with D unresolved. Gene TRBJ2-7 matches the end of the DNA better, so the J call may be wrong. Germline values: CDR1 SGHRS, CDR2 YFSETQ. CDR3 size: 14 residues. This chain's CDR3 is CASSPGNGGYEQYF. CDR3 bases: TGCGCCAGCAGCCCCGGTAATGGCGGCTACGAGCAGTACTTC.

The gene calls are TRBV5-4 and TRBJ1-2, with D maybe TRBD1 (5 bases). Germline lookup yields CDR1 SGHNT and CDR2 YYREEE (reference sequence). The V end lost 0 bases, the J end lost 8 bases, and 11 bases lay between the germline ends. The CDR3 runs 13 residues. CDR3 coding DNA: TGTGCCAGCAGCTTGGGGACATCAGGGGGCTACACCTTC. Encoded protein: CASSLGTSGGYTF.

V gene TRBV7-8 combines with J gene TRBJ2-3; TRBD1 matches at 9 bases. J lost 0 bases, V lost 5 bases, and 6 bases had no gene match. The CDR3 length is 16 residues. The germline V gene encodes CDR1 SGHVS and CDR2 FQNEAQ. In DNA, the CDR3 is TGTGCCAGCAGCCCAAGGACAGGGGATAGCACAGATACGCAGTATTTT. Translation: CASSPRTGDSTDTQYF.

The CDR3 reads CSVGGQSYEQYF. For the CDR3, the DNA is TGCAGCGTTGGGGGACAGTCCTACGAGCAGTACTTC. J is TRBJ2-7 and V is TRBV29-1; 7 bases align to TRBD1. Per the germline V gene, CDR1 is SQVTM and CDR2 is ANQGSEA. This CDR3 comprises 12 residues. Trimming cost V 4 bases and J 1 base; bases outside gene matches: 1.

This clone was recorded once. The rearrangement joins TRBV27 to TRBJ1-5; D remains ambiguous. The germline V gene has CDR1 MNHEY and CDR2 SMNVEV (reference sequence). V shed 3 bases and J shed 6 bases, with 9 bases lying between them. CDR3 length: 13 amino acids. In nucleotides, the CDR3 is TGTGCCAGCAGTTTCTCGGGGAGTCAGCCCCAGCATTTT. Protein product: CASSFSGSQPQHF.

The CDR3: CASSNGREGYYEQYF. CDR3 nucleotide sequence: TGCGCCAGCAGCAATGGCAGGGAAGGGTACTACGAGCAGTACTTC. The V call is TRBV4-3, the J call TRBJ2-7, with a possible D match to TRBD1 (5 bases). The CDR3 consists of 15 residues. V shed 5 bases and J shed 3 bases, with 17 bases lying between them. CDR1 and CDR2 from the germline V gene are LGHNA and YSLEER.

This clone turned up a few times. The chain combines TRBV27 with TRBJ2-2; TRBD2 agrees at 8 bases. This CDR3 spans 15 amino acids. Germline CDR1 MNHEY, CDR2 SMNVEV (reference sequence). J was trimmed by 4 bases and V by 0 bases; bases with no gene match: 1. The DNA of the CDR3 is TGTGCCAGCAGTTTATCGGCGGGGGGCACCGGGGAGCTGTTTTTT. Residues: CASSLSAGGTGELFF.

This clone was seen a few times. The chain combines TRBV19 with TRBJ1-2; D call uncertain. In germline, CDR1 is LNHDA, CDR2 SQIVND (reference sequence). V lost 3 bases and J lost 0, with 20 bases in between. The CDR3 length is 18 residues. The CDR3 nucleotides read TGTGCCAGTAGTATGGGTGAAGCAGCGCTACGGACTAACTATGGCTACACCTTC. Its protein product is CASSMGEAALRTNYGYTF.

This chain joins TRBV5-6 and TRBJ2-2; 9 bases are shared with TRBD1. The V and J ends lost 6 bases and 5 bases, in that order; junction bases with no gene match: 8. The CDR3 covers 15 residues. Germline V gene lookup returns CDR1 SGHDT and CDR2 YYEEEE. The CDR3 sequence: CASIGQGMGTGELFF. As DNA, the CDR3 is TGTGCCAGCATTGGACAGGGGATGGGAACCGGGGAGCTGTTTTTT.

CDR3 bases: TGTGCCACCAGCAGGGGAGGGACTAGCCGACGAGAGACCCAGTACTTC. Translated: CATSRGGTSRRETQYF. This chain links TRBV15 with TRBJ2-5; 9 bases are a match to TRBD2. CDR1 is LNHNV and CDR2 is YYDKDF in the germline V gene (reference sequence). CDR3 size: 16 residues. V lost 3 bases and J lost 4; bases outside the gene matches: 9.

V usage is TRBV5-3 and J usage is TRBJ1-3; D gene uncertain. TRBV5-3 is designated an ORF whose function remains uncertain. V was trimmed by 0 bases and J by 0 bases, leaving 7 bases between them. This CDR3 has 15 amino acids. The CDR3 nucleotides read TGTGCCAGAAGCTTGGTAGATAACTCTGGAAACACCATATATTTT. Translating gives CARSLVDNSGNTIYF.

CDR3 sequence: CASTGRTDTQYF. The CDR3 region has the DNA TGTGCCAGCACAGGTCGCACAGATACGCAGTATTTT. The chain employs TRBV6-1 and TRBJ2-3, with D unclear. In germline, CDR1 is MNHNS, CDR2 SASEGT. The V end lost 7 bases, the J end lost 1 base, and 6 bases lay between the germline ends. The length of the CDR3 is 12 residues.

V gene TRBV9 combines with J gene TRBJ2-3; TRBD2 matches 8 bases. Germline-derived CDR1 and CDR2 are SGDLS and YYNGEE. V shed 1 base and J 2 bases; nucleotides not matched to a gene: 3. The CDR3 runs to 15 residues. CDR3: CASSVHGGATDTQYF. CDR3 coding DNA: TGTGCCAGCAGCGTACACGGGGGGGCCACAGATACGCAGTATTTT.

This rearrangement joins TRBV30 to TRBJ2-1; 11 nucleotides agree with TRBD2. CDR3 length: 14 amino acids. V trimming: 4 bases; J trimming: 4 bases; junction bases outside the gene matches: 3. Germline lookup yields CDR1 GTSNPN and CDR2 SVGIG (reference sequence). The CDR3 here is CAWTRTSGYNEQFF. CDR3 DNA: TGTGCCTGGACCCGGACTAGCGGGTACAATGAGCAGTTCTTC. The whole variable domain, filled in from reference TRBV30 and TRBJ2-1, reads SQTIHQWPATLVQPVGSPLSLECTVEGTSNPNLYWYRQAAGRGLQLLFYSVGIGQISSEVPQNLSASRPQDRQFILSSKKLLLSDSGFYLCAWTRTSGYNEQFFGPGTRLTVL.

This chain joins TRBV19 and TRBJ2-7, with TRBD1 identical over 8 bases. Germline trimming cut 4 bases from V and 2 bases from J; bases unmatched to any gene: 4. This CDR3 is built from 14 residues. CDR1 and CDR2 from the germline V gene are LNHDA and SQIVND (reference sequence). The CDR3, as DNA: TGTGCCAGTAGTACGGGGACAGGCGCCTACGAGCAGTACTTC. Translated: CASSTGTGAYEQYF.

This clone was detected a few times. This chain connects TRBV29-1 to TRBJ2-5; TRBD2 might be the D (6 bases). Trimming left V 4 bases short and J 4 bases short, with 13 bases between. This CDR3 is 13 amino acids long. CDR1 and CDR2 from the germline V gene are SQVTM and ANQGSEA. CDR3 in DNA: TGCAGCGTTGTGCGACTAGTAATAGAGACCCAGTACTTC. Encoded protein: CSVVRLVIETQYF.

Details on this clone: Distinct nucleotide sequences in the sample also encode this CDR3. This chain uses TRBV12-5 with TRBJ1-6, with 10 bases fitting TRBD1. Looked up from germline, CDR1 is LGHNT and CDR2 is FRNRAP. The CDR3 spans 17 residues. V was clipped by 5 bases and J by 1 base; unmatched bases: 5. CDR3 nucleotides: TGTGCTAGTGGTGGTGGGACAGGGGTGTCCTATAATTCACCCCTCCACTTT. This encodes CASGGGTGVSYNSPLHF.

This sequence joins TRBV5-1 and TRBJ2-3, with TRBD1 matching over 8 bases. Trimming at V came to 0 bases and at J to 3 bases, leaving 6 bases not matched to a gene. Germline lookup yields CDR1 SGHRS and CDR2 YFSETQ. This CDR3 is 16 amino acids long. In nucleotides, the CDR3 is TGCGCCAGCAGCTTGGAATCCCGACAGGGGACAGATACGCAGTATTTT. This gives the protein CASSLESRQGTDTQYF. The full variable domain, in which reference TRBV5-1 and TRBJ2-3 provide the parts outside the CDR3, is KAGVTQTPRYLIKTRGQQVTLSCSPISGHRSVSWYQQTPGQGLQFLFEYFSETQRNKGNFPGRFSGRQFSNSRSEMNVSTLELGDSALYLCASSLESRQGTDTQYFGPGTRLTVL.

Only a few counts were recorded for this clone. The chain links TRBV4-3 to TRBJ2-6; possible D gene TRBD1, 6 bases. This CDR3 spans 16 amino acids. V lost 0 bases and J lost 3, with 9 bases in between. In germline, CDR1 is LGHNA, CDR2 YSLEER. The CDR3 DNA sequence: TGCGCCAGCAGCCAAGATGAGGGGGTTGGGGCCAACGTCCTGACTTTC. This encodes CASSQDEGVGANVLTF.

CDR3 in DNA: TGTGCCTGGCGGGACAGCGGGTACTATGGCTACACCTTC. This gives the protein CAWRDSGYYGYTF. This chain uses TRBV30 with TRBJ1-2, with 7 bases aligning to TRBD1. Germline lookup yields CDR1 GTSNPN and CDR2 SVGIG (reference sequence). This CDR3 region has 13 residues. V shed 5 bases and J 3 bases; nucleotides not matched to a gene: 6.

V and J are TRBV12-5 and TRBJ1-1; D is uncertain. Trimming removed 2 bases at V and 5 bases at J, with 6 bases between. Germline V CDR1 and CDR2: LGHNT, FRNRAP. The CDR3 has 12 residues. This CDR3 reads CASGLSLTEAFF. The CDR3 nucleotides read TGTGCTAGTGGTTTGTCCTTAACTGAAGCTTTCTTT.